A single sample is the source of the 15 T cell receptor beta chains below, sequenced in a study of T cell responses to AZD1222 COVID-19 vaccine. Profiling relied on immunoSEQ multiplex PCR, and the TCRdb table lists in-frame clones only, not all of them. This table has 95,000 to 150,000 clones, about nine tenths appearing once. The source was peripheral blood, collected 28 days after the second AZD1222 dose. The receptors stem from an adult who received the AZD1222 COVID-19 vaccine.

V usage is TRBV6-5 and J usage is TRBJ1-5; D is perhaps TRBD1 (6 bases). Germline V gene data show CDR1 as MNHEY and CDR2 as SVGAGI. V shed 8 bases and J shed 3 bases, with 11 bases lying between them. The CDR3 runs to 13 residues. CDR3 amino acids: CASQGGPNQPQHF. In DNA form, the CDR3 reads TGTGCCAGCCAAGGGGGTCCCAATCAGCCCCAGCATTTT.

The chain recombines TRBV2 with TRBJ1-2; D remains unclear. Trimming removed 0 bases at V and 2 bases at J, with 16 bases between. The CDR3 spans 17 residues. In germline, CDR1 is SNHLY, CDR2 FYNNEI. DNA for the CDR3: TGTGCCAGCAGTGAAGCGGGTTTTAGCGGGGTGAACTATGGCTACACCTTC. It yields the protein CASSEAGFSGVNYGYTF.

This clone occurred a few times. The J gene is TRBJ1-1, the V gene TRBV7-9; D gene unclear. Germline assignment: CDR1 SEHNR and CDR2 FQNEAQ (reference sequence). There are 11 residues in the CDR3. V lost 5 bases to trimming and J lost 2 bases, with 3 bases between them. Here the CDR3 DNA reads TGTGCCAGCAGCATCAACACTGAAGCTTTCTTT. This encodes CASSINTEAFF.

The CDR3 DNA reads as TGCGCCAGCAGCCAGGGCCCAGGGGAGAGACAGCCCCAGCATTTT. This encodes CASSQGPGERQPQHF. This chain links TRBV4-1 with TRBJ1-5, with D tentatively TRBD1 (6 bases). The CDR3 consists of 15 residues. V was cut by 3 bases and J by 7 bases, with 16 bases left in between. Germline CDR1 reads MGHRA; CDR2 reads YSYEKL.

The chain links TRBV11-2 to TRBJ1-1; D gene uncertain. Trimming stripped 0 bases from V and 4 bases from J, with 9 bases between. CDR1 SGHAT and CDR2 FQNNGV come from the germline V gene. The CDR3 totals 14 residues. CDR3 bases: TGTGCCAGCAGCTTAGAAGGAGGTTTCACTGAAGCTTTCTTT. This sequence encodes CASSLEGGFTEAFF.

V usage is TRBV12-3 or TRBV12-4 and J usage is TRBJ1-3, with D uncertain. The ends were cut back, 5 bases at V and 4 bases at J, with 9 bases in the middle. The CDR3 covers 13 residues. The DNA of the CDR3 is TGTGCCAGCAGTCCATACCCGGGAAACACCATATATTTT. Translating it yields CASSPYPGNTIYF.

Here the CDR3 DNA reads TGTGCCAGCAGTTGGACTAAGTATACGCAGTATTTT. Protein sequence: CASSWTKYTQYF. The genes are TRBV28 and TRBJ2-3; TRBD2 might be the D (6 bases). The germline V and J ends were trimmed by 4 bases and 7 bases, with 9 bases remaining between them. The CDR3 has 12 amino acids. Germline CDR1 is MDHEN and CDR2 is SYDVKM.

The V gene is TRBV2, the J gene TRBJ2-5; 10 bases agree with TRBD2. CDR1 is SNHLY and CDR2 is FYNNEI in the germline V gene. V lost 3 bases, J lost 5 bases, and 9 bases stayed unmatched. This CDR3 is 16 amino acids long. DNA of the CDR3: TGTGCCAGCAGTGATGAAAGCGGGAGGGCGGTGGAGACCCAGTACTTC. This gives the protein CASSDESGRAVETQYF.

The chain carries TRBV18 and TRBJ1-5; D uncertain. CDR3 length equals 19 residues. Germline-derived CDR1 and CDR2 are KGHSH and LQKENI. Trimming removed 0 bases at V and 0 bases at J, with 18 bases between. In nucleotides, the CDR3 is TGTGCCAGCTCACCACCGTGGTTGGTTCGGGTTTATAGCAATCAGCCCCAGCATTTT. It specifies CASSPPWLVRVYSNQPQHF.

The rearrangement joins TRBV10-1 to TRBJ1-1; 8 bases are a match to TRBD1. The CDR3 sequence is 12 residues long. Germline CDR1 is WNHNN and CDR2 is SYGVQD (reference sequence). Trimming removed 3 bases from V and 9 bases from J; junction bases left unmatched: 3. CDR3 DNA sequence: TGCGCCAGCAGTGAAGGACAGGGACAAGCTTTCTTT. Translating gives CASSEGQGQAFF.

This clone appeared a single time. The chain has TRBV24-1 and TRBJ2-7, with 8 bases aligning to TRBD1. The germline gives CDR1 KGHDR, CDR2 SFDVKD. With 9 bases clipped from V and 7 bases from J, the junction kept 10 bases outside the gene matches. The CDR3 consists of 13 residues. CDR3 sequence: CATGDRTANEQYF. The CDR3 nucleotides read TGTGCCACCGGGGACAGGACGGCGAATGAGCAGTACTTC.

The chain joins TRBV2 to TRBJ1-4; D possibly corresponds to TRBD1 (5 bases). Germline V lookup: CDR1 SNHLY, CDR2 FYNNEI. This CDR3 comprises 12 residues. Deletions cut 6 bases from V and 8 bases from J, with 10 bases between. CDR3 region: CASREGHEKLFF. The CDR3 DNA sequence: TGTGCCAGCAGAGAGGGGCACGAAAAACTGTTTTTT.

CDR3 in DNA: TGTGCCAGCAGGTATGGGGGCGAGCAGTACTTC. It translates to CASRYGGEQYF. V and J are TRBV27 and TRBJ2-7; perhaps D is TRBD1 or TRBD2 (5 bases each). The V and J ends lost 6 bases and 6 bases respectively, with 9 bases between them. This CDR3 is built from 11 residues. Germline V gene data show CDR1 as MNHEY and CDR2 as SMNVEV (reference sequence).

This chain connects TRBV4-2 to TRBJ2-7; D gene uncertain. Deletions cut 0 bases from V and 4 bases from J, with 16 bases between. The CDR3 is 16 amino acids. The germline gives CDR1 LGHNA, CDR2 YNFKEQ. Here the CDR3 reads CASSQDLQGGRYEQYF. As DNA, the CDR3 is TGTGCCAGCAGCCAAGATCTGCAAGGCGGTCGGTACGAGCAGTACTTC.

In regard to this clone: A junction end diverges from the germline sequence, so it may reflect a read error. For the CDR3, the DNA is TGTGCTAGCAGCTTAGCGCTTACCGCCGCGGGGGTACTGTTTTTT. Its translation: CASSLALTAAGVLFF. The genes are TRBV7-7 and TRBJ1-4; tentatively, D is TRBD1 (5 bases). Germline lookup yields CDR1 SSHAT and CDR2 FNYEAQ (reference sequence). This CDR3 is 15 amino acids long.